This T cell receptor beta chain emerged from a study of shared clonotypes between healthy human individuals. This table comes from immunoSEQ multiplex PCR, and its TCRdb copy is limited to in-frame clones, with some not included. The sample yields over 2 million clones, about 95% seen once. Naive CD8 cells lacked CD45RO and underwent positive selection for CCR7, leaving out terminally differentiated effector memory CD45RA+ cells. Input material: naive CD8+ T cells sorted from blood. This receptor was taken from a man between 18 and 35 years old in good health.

The CDR3 DNA reads TGTGCCAGCAGTTCCTACAGTTACAATGAGCAGTTCTTC. Protein: CASSSYSYNEQFF. The V call is TRBV27, the J call TRBJ2-1, with D hard to call. Germline V gene data show CDR1 as MNHEY and CDR2 as SMNVEV (reference sequence). The CDR3 totals 13 residues. Trimming shortened V by 4 bases and J by 4 bases, and 8 bases separated the two germline ends.